This TCR beta chain was sequenced for a study of T-cell memory formation after mild COVID-19 (dated by TCRdb to the early 2020s). About the full investigation: TCR sequence clusters from the two donors were largely donor specific. In two donors, T-cell clones that expanded and contracted after mild COVID-19 were followed by sequencing TCRalpha and TCRbeta repertoires longitudinally. The cohort was made up of two young adult volunteers, one female and one male, who were previously healthy.

PBMCs were isolated by Ficoll-Paque density gradient centrifugation. This clonotype was observed a few times. Its binding antigen is unknown. The record has no base qualities; no much larger clone is one base away. Overall study outcomes, separate from this receptor: Contracting CD4+ clones were located mainly in the CM and EM memory subsets, whereas CD8+ clones were found to be enriched in EMRA. SARS-CoV-2 specificity of the second-wave clones peaking on day 37 was not confirmed. Clones contracting from day 15 to 85 had balanced CD4/CD8 phenotypes, while a second wave expanding from day 15 to 37 was biased towards CD4+. Some responding clones were detected in pre-infection memory, which suggested that pre-existing cross-reactive memory T cells had joined the SARS-CoV-2 response. The study included only a couple of mild cases, and larger cohorts that include severe cases with pre-infection samples were judged to be necessary.

V is cut by 0 bases and J by 10 bases, and the space between the germline ends is 19 bases. Including the terminal cysteine and phenylalanine, the CDR3 comprises 15 residues. Just CDR3 DNA is preserved here, 45 bases in frame from base 1. Via the germline V gene (reference sequence), CDR1 is DFQATT and CDR2 SNEGSKA. TCRdb shows the sequencer as Illumina NovaSeq 6000. TCRalpha and TCRbeta cDNA libraries were built by 5'RACE with constant-segment primers, adding sample barcodes and unique molecular identifiers. Trizol reagent was used to extract RNA from every sample. The libraries were amplified in two PCR steps, and the second step added a second sample barcode and Illumina TruSeq adapters. Sequencing of libraries was performed on an Illumina NovaSeq with 2 x 150 bp paired-end reads. The authors processed their data as follows. Demultiplexing of reads and collapsing into UMI-guided consensus sequences were performed with migec v1.2.7. Using mixcr v2.1.11, the UMI consensuses were aligned to TRA and TRB V and J templates and assembled into clonotypes. Clonotypes were classified as expanded or contracted when called significant by both edgeR and NoisET, with noise models trained on biological replicates. For edgeR calls, the cutoffs were a false discovery rate-adjusted p below 0.01 and a log2 fold-change threshold of 1. PCA with hierarchical clustering of max-normalized trajectories of the 1000 most abundant clonotypes was used as exploratory dynamics analysis. Each responding clone was given a CD4 or CD8 phenotype based on the CD4+ and CD8+ repertoires, which had been sequenced separately. Through fastp at Q25 and MiXCR, TCRdb rebuilt clones from the public reads, retaining in-frame beta chains. Rows with a matching CDR3 protein are joined into one entry that keeps the most common DNA and genes. The V and J calls come from TCRdb's annotation, not from the publication. A total of approximately 400,000 distinct CDR3 sequences appear in this sample, around 24% of them only once. The ten largest clones add up to 8.8% of the sample.

The rearrangement combines TRBV20-1 with TRBJ2-1; TRBD1 might be the D gene, on 5 matching bases. This TCR was recovered from an adult woman who had mild COVID-19 (a few samples of this study predate the infection). The sample titles of this study are shuffled in the database, so cell type and time point are left out; the donor was told from shared clones. The sample consisted of PBMCs or a T cell subset sorted from them (not recorded which). The DNA reads as follows: TGCAGTGCTAGAGATTGGGGCCTAAACTCCCCGGAGCAGTTCTTC. Its protein reads: CSARDWGLNSPEQFF.